This is a list of T cell receptor beta chains from one sample in a study of blood T cell repertoires in COVID-19. Assay: immunoSEQ multiplex PCR; the TCRdb copy retains only in-frame clones and omits some. Of 250,000 or so clones in the sample, approximately 86% were seen once. Sequencing used peripheral blood. Source of these receptors: a young man with active or convalescent COVID-19. Both conserved end residues are part of each CDR3. D genes are given only for firm matches. The size of a clone is reported for some rows only, either as once, few or many, or as a class for expanded clones.

abundance | j_gene | v_gene | d_gene | CDR3aa | CDR3nt
. | TRBJ2-3 | TRBV7-2 | . | CASSLIADPSTDTQYF | TGTGCCAGCAGCTTGATAGCGGATCCTAGCACAGATACGCAGTATTTT
. | TRBJ2-7 | TRBV3-1/TRBV3-2 | . | CASSHINEQYF | TGTGCCAGCAGCCATATTAACGAGCAGTACTTC
. | TRBJ2-3 | TRBV21-1 | . | CASSRTPDRGHITDTQYF | TGTGCCAGCAGCAGAACACCGGACAGGGGTCATATAACGGATACGCAGTATTTT
. | TRBJ1-6 | TRBV2 | . | CASSGTSRNSPLHF | TGTGCCAGCAGTGGGACAAGTCGGAATTCACCCCTCCACTTT
. | TRBJ1-1 | TRBV6-5 | . | CASSLDENTEAFF | TGTGCCAGCAGTTTAGATGAGAACACTGAAGCTTTCTTT
once | TRBJ1-1 | TRBV19 | . | CASSIAESSPMNTEAFF | TGTGCCAGTAGTATTGCGGAGTCCAGCCCCATGAACACTGAAGCTTTCTTT
. | TRBJ1-1 | TRBV20-1 | . | CSASVEAEAFF | TGCAGTGCTTCCGTGGAGGCTGAAGCTTTCTTT
. | TRBJ2-3 | TRBV11-2 | TRBD2 | CASRLGRGGGTSTDTQYF | TGTGCCAGCAGGCTCGGGAGGGGCGGGGGGACTAGCACAGATACGCAGTATTTT
. | TRBJ2-5 | TRBV19 | TRBD2 | CASSQLAGVVKETQYF | TGTGCCAGTAGCCAACTAGCGGGGGTTGTAAAAGAGACCCAGTACTTC
. | TRBJ1-2 | TRBV27 | TRBD1 | CASSPGTGGAYGYTF | TGTGCCAGCAGTCCCGGGACAGGGGGCGCTTATGGCTACACCTTC
once | TRBJ2-5 | TRBV18 | TRBD2 | CASSLGLAGLQETQYF | TGTGCCAGCTCATTGGGACTAGCGGGACTACAAGAGACCCAGTACTTC
. | TRBJ2-7 | TRBV5-4 | . | CASSLSGREQYF | TGTGCCAGCAGCTTGAGCGGGCGCGAGCAGTACTTC
. | TRBJ1-1 | TRBV9 | . | CASSVVQGFTEAFF | TGTGCCAGCAGCGTAGTACAGGGTTTCACTGAAGCTTTCTTT
. | TRBJ2-7 | TRBV6-5 | TRBD2 | CASSPPLAGAYEQYF | TGTGCCAGCAGTCCACCACTAGCGGGGGCCTACGAGCAGTACTTC
. | TRBJ2-7 | TRBV7-2 | TRBD1 | CAVQGSSSYEQYF | TGTGCCGTACAGGGGTCCTCATCCTACGAGCAGTACTTC
. | TRBJ1-1 | TRBV9 | . | CASSVVSGEEAFF | TGTGCCAGCAGCGTAGTCTCCGGAGAAGAAGCTTTCTTT
. | TRBJ2-7 | TRBV6-5 | . | CASIQDYEQYF | TGTGCCAGCATCCAGGACTACGAGCAGTACTTC
. | TRBJ1-1 | TRBV19 | TRBD1 | CASSISGTGHENTEAFF | TGTGCCAGTAGTATTAGTGGGACAGGGCATGAGAACACTGAAGCTTTCTTT
. | TRBJ1-1 | TRBV5-4 | . | CASSSGATEAFF | TGTGCCAGCAGCTCTGGAGCCACTGAAGCTTTCTTT
few | TRBJ1-4 | TRBV27 | . | CASSRTATNEKLFF | TGTGCCAGCAGTCGGACAGCAACTAATGAAAAACTGTTTTTT
. | TRBJ1-5 | TRBV7-9 | . | CASSQEVGPQHF | TGTGCCAGCTCGCAGGAGGTGGGGCCCCAGCATTTT
. | TRBJ2-2 | TRBV6-1 | TRBD1 | CASSEYSTGGIGELFF | TGTGCCAGCAGTGAATACTCGACAGGGGGAATAGGGGAGCTGTTTTTT
. | TRBJ2-1 | TRBV5-5 | TRBD1 | CASSLVAGGPGEQFF | TGTGCCAGCAGCTTGGTAGCAGGGGGCCCGGGTGAGCAGTTCTTC
. | TRBJ1-2 | TRBV6-5 | TRBD1 | CASSSRQGLDGYTF | TGTGCCAGCAGTTCAAGACAGGGTCTTGATGGCTACACCTTC
. | TRBJ1-4 | TRBV6-6 | . | CASSYSRLFF | TGTGCCAGCAGTTACTCGAGGCTGTTTTTT
. | TRBJ2-1 | TRBV7-3 | TRBD1 | CASSLTVGQGLTEQFF | TGTGCCAGCAGCTTAACGGTGGGACAGGGTCTCACTGAGCAGTTCTTC
. | TRBJ2-5 | TRBV10-1 | TRBD2 | CASSEVASGGPSDQETQYF | TGCGCCAGCAGTGAAGTGGCTAGCGGGGGGCCATCCGACCAAGAGACCCAGTACTTC
few | TRBJ1-1 | TRBV9 | . | CASTAWWGNTEAFF | TGTGCCAGCACCGCTTGGTGGGGCAACACTGAAGCTTTCTTT
. | TRBJ1-1 | TRBV6-1 | . | CASSEGIRGLAEAFF | TGTGCCAGCAGTGAAGGTATCAGGGGCTTGGCTGAAGCTTTCTTT
. | TRBJ1-6 | TRBV6-5 | . | CASSSTGRRSPLHF | TGTGCCAGCAGCTCGACAGGTCGGCGTTCACCCCTCCACTTT
. | TRBJ2-5 | TRBV10-3 | TRBD1 | CAISESERGPAGGETQYF | TGTGCCATCAGTGAGTCTGAGAGGGGACCAGCAGGGGGAGAGACCCAGTACTTC
. | TRBJ2-1 | TRBV10-2 | TRBD2 | CASSDPPLRLAGGQWGDNEQFF | TGCGCCAGCAGTGACCCCCCGTTGAGACTAGCGGGGGGGCAGTGGGGAGACAATGAGCAGTTCTTC
. | TRBJ1-1 | TRBV11-2 | TRBD1 | CASSAQSGGSTEAFF | TGTGCCAGCAGCGCTCAATCAGGGGGAAGCACTGAAGCTTTCTTT
. | TRBJ1-1 | TRBV9 | . | CASSVQGKTEAFF | TGTGCCAGCAGCGTACAGGGGAAGACTGAAGCTTTCTTT
few | TRBJ1-5 | TRBV6-6 | . | CASSLGRGEGPQHF | TGTGCCAGCAGTTTGGGGCGGGGGGAAGGGCCCCAGCATTTT
. | TRBJ1-1 | TRBV27 | . | CASSLGLGGNTEAFF | TGTGCCAGCAGTTTAGGGTTAGGGGGGAACACTGAAGCTTTCTTT
few | TRBJ1-5 | TRBV7-2 | . | CASSLGEGNQPQHF | TGTGCCAGCAGCTTAGGTGAGGGCAATCAGCCCCAGCATTTT
. | TRBJ2-2 | TRBV5-1 | . | CASSLEGYPDTGELFF | TGCGCCAGCAGCTTGGAGGGGTACCCAGACACCGGGGAGCTGTTTTTT
. | TRBJ2-2 | TRBV13 | TRBD2 | CASSFSGLAGGIGELFF | TGTGCCAGCAGCTTCTCGGGACTAGCGGGGGGCATCGGGGAGCTGTTTTTT
once | TRBJ2-3 | TRBV3-1/TRBV3-2 | TRBD2 | CASSNRLAGGLTSTDTQYF | TGTGCCAGCAGCAACCGACTAGCGGGGGGGCTAACTAGCACAGATACGCAGTATTTT
. | TRBJ1-1 | TRBV12-3/TRBV12-4 | TRBD1 | CASNQDRGTEAFF | TGTGCCAGCAACCAAGACAGGGGAACTGAAGCTTTCTTT
. | TRBJ2-5 | TRBV5-1 | TRBD2 | CASSLALGLAGMETQYF | TGCGCCAGCAGCTTGGCGTTGGGACTAGCGGGGATGGAGACCCAGTACTTC
. | TRBJ2-1 | TRBV9 | . | CASSEGVRSSYNEQFF | TGTGCCAGCAGCGAGGGGGTTAGAAGCTCCTACAATGAGCAGTTCTTC
. | TRBJ2-1 | TRBV9 | . | CASDAGNNEQFF | TGTGCCAGCGATGCGGGAAACAATGAGCAGTTCTTC
. | TRBJ1-5 | TRBV24-1 | . | CATSDAANQPQHF | TGTGCCACCAGTGATGCGGCTAATCAGCCCCAGCATTTT
. | TRBJ2-1 | TRBV9 | . | CASSGQVGSYNEQFF | TGTGCCAGCAGCGGGCAGGTGGGCTCCTACAATGAGCAGTTCTTC
. | TRBJ1-3 | TRBV4-3 | . | CASSQDRGGGVGNTIYF | TGCGCCAGCAGCCAAGACCGCGGGGGGGGCGTTGGAAACACCATATATTTT
. | TRBJ1-3 | TRBV30 | . | CAWTSHGAGVGNTIYF | TGTGCCTGGACTTCCCACGGGGCAGGGGTCGGAAACACCATATATTTT
. | TRBJ2-3 | TRBV7-2 | . | CASTYPGSDTQYF | TGTGCCAGCACCTACCCTGGGAGTGATACGCAGTATTTT
. | TRBJ2-3 | TRBV27 | TRBD1 | CASSFGQGVTDTQYF | TGTGCCAGCAGTTTCGGGCAGGGGGTTACAGATACGCAGTATTTT
. | TRBJ1-6 | TRBV6-5 | . | CASRRELNYNSPLHF | TGTGCCAGCAGGAGGGAACTTAACTATAATTCACCCCTCCACTTT
. | TRBJ1-1 | TRBV9 | . | CASSVGANTEAFF | TGTGCCAGCAGCGTAGGCGCGAACACTGAAGCTTTCTTT
once | TRBJ2-5 | TRBV5-5 | . | CASRGRGGYQETQYF | TGTGCCAGCAGGGGTAGAGGGGGTTACCAAGAGACCCAGTACTTC
. | TRBJ2-1 | TRBV6-6 | . | CASISSRSSYNEQFF | TGTGCCAGCATTTCGTCCCGGAGCTCCTACAATGAGCAGTTCTTC
few | TRBJ1-1 | TRBV5-1 | TRBD1 | CASSFELQGAGVNTEAFF | TGCGCCAGCAGCTTCGAATTACAGGGGGCAGGGGTGAACACTGAAGCTTTCTTT
. | TRBJ2-7 | TRBV10-1 | . | CASSPGYEQYF | TGCGCCAGCAGTCCGGGTTACGAGCAGTACTTC
. | TRBJ2-2 | TRBV4-1 | . | CASSHALEAGELFF | TGCGCCAGCAGCCATGCTTTAGAGGCCGGGGAGCTGTTTTTT
. | TRBJ2-1 | TRBV2 | TRBD2 | CASLALAGASNEQFF | TGTGCCAGCTTGGCACTAGCGGGGGCCTCCAATGAGCAGTTCTTC
few | TRBJ1-2 | TRBV4-3 | TRBD1 | CASSPVLEGARGYTF | TGCGCCAGCAGCCCGGTTCTGGAGGGGGCACGTGGCTACACCTTC